The 8 T cell receptor beta chains reported below all come from one sample, sequenced in a study of T cell repertoires in cytomegalovirus infection. Their cognate antigens are unknown. TCRdb processed the reads anew with MiXCR; each CDR3 protein has one entry. The profile shows about 920,000 distinct CDR3 sequences, roughly 31% of them singletons. This specimen consisted of cultured CD8+ T cells from PBMCs, obtained from culture after CMV antigen stimulation. Every receptor here comes from a human donor in good health (CMV status not recorded). Some clones in this sample may be carry-over from other donors' samples.

The chain carries TRBV13 and TRBJ2-1; possibly TRBD2 for D (6 bases). With 5 bases removed from V and 13 bases from J, the gap between germline ends came to 18 bases. Per germline, CDR1 PRHDT and CDR2 FYEKMQ (reference sequence). The CDR3 length is 13 residues. CDR3 residues: CASSRGTSAPQFF. In nucleotides, the CDR3 is TGTGCCAGCAGCCGGGGGACGTCCGCACCACAGTTCTTC.

This chain links TRBV19 with TRBJ1-1; D not resolved. V was pared by 7 bases and J by 4 bases, with 10 bases between. This CDR3 has 12 residues. CDR1 and CDR2 from the germline V gene are LNHDA and SQIVND (reference sequence). The CDR3 DNA sequence: TGTGCCAGTAATCGGTTCGCCACTGAAGCTTTCTTT. This sequence encodes CASNRFATEAFF.

The V call is TRBV5-4, the J call TRBJ1-3, with 7 bases fitting TRBD1. J was trimmed by 2 bases and V by 4 bases; bases with no gene match: 6. This CDR3 is 15 amino acids long. Germline V gene data show CDR1 as SGHNT and CDR2 as YYREEE (reference sequence). CDR3 nucleotide sequence: TGTGCCAGCAGCGTGGACAGGTATCCTGGAAACACCATATATTTT. It is translated as CASSVDRYPGNTIYF.

The chain carries TRBV12-3 or TRBV12-4 and TRBJ2-5; D may be TRBD2 (6 bases). The V and J ends lost 3 bases and 3 bases respectively, with 11 bases between them. CDR3 length equals 14 residues. In DNA, the CDR3 is TGTGCCAGCAGTTTCGGGGAGGTCGAAGAGACCCAGTACTTC. Translation: CASSFGEVEETQYF.

Only a few counts were recorded for this clonotype. The chain joins TRBV9 to TRBJ2-3; D may be TRBD2 (6 bases). Between the trimmed V and J ends, which lost 4 bases and 5 bases, there was a span of 14 bases. The germline CDR1 and CDR2 sequences are SGDLS and YYNGEE. The CDR3 runs to 14 residues. CDR3 nucleotide sequence: TGTGCCAGCAGCCCGGAGGCGGGGAAAGATACGCAGTATTTT. Its translation: CASSPEAGKDTQYF. Filled out from reference TRBV9 and TRBJ2-3, the complete variable domain reads DSGVTQTPKHLITATGQRVTLRCSPRSGDLSVYWYQQSLDQGLQFLIQYYNGEERAKGNILERFSAQQFPDLHSELNLSSLELGDSALYFCASSPEAGKDTQYFGPGTRLTVL.

This clonotype appeared a few times. The V and J genes are TRBV28 and TRBJ1-6; TRBD1 aligns across 11 bases. V lost 5 bases and J lost 9; bases outside the gene matches: 12. This CDR3 spans 17 amino acids. Looked up from germline, CDR1 is MDHEN and CDR2 is SYDVKM. DNA of the CDR3: TGTGCCAGCAGTACGGACAGGGGGCTTCTCTCTCGTTCACCCCTCCACTTT. This gives the protein CASSTDRGLLSRSPLHF. The full variable domain, rest sourced from reference TRBV28 and TRBJ1-6, is DVKVTQSSRYLVKRTGEKVFLECVQDMDHENMFWYRQDPGLGLRLIYFSYDVKMKEKGDIPEGYSVSREKKERFSLILESASTNQTSMYLCASSTDRGLLSRSPLHFGNGTRLTVT.

This clonotype has only a few counts. This sequence joins TRBV6-6 and TRBJ1-1; D possibly corresponds to TRBD1 (5 bases). CDR1 and CDR2 (germline): MNHNY, SVGAGI (reference sequence). The CDR3 extends over 14 amino acids. V gave up 2 bases and J gave up 2 bases, with 9 bases separating them. As DNA, the CDR3 is TGTGCCAGCAGTTACGATGACAGCAACACTGAAGCTTTCTTT. Amino acid sequence: CASSYDDSNTEAFF.

This sequence joins TRBV6-1 and TRBJ2-5; no firm D call. The CDR3 is 16 residues long. Germline CDR1 and CDR2: MNHNS and SASEGT. Trimming took off 0 bases at V and 2 bases at J, with 13 bases between the two ends. CDR3: CASSEAGGIVQETQYF. The CDR3 nucleotides read TGTGCCAGCAGTGAAGCCGGCGGAATAGTACAAGAGACCCAGTACTTC.